The rows below give T cell receptor beta chains drawn from one sample of a study of cytomegalovirus exposure and HLA in healthy donors. The repertoire was sequenced with immunoSEQ multiplex PCR; TCRdb's copy has only in-frame clones and lacks some. The sample lists 110,000 to 150,000 clones, about three quarters occurring once. Sequenced material: PBMCs. The receptors originated from a male donor in good health and CMV-seronegative. The CDR3 runs from the conserved cysteine through the conserved F or W. A D gene is named only where the DNA matches it firmly. Only part of the rows carry a size: once, few, many, or a class if the clone is expanded.

clone size	J gene	V gene	D gene	CDR3 DNA	CDR3 protein
few	TRBJ2-2	TRBV7-9	TRBD2	TGTGCCAGCAGCTGGGGCGGGAGGAACACCGGGGAGCTGTTTTTT	CASSWGGRNTGELFF
NA	TRBJ2-7	TRBV7-9	TRBD2	TGTGCCAGCAGCTTTGAGGGGGGCGGGAGGACCTACGAGCAGTACTTC	CASSFEGGGRTYEQYF
NA	TRBJ1-5	TRBV5-6	TRBD1	TGTGCCAGCAGCAAGGACAGGGCGGGTAGCAATCAGCCCCAGCATTTT	CASSKDRAGSNQPQHF
NA	TRBJ1-2	TRBV7-9	TRBD1	TGTGCCAGCAGCCCACAGGGGGGATCCACGGAAGGCTACACCTTC	CASSPQGGSTEGYTF
few	TRBJ2-5	TRBV5-4	NA	TGTGCCAGCAGCTTTTTGGGAGGCGGGCCAGAGACCCAGTACTTC	CASSFLGGGPETQYF
NA	TRBJ1-2	TRBV6-5	NA	TGTGCCAGCAGTTTACATGGGGGCGGAGAAGGCTACACCTTC	CASSLHGGGEGYTF
NA	TRBJ1-1	TRBV7-9	TRBD1	TGTGCCAGCAGCACGGCCGGGACAGGACACACTGAAGCTTTCTTT	CASSTAGTGHTEAFF
NA	TRBJ1-1	TRBV30	NA	TGTGCCTGGAGTGCAGGATTGCGGAACACTGAAGCTTTCTTT	CAWSAGLRNTEAFF
NA	TRBJ2-1	TRBV15	TRBD2	TGTGCCACCAGCAGAGCCGGGACTAGTTACAATGAGCAGTTCTTC	CATSRAGTSYNEQFF
NA	TRBJ2-7	TRBV11-3	NA	TGTGCCAGCAGCTTAGCCCCAGGGGCCTACGAGCAGTACTTC	CASSLAPGAYEQYF
NA	TRBJ2-7	TRBV11-2	NA	TGTGCCAGCAGCCTGTCCCAAGGGGGAAGTTCCGCCGAGCAGTACTTC	CASSLSQGGSSAEQYF
once	TRBJ2-1	TRBV11-2	TRBD2	TGTGCCAGCAGCGCAGGACTAGCGGGAGTAGGTGGTGAGCAGTTCTTC	CASSAGLAGVGGEQFF
NA	TRBJ1-1	TRBV5-6	NA	TGTGCCAGCAGCAAACTCTCGGGATACACTGAAGCTTTCTTT	CASSKLSGYTEAFF
few	TRBJ1-1	TRBV10-3	TRBD1	TGTGCCATCGGACAGGGGAGGAACACTGAAGCTTTCTTT	CAIGQGRNTEAFF
NA	TRBJ2-1	TRBV11-2	TRBD1	TGTGCCAGCAGCAAAGGACAGGGGAGCCGTGAGCAGTTCTTC	CASSKGQGSREQFF
once	TRBJ2-4	TRBV2	TRBD1	TGTGCCAGCAGTCAAGAAATACTGTTGACAGGGGACAAAAACATTCAGTACTTC	CASSQEILLTGDKNIQYF
NA	TRBJ1-1	TRBV6-5	NA	TGTGCCAGCAGTTACACAGGGATAACTGAAGCTTTCTTT	CASSYTGITEAFF
NA	TRBJ1-2	TRBV7-2	TRBD1	TGTGCCAGCAGCTTTACAGGGGAGAGTGGCTACACCTTC	CASSFTGESGYTF
NA	TRBJ2-7	TRBV5-1	NA	TGCGCCAGCAGCTTCCTCGCGGACAACTACGAGCAGTACTTC	CASSFLADNYEQYF
few	TRBJ2-3	TRBV10-3	NA	TGTGCCATCAGTGAGTCGGCGGTTACTTTTGCAGATACGCAGTATTTT	CAISESAVTFADTQYF
NA	TRBJ2-7	TRBV27	TRBD1	TGTGCCAGCAGGCGGTCCCCCTCGACAGGGTTAAGGTACGAGCAGTACTTC	CASRRSPSTGLRYEQYF
NA	TRBJ2-1	TRBV5-1	NA	TGCGCCAGCAGCTTGGGTCAGTACAATGAGCAGTTCTTC	CASSLGQYNEQFF
NA	TRBJ2-1	TRBV10-3	NA	TGTGCCATCGCGGGAACCTCCTACAATGAGCAGTTCTTC	CAIAGTSYNEQFF
NA	TRBJ1-3	TRBV11-2	TRBD1	TGTGCCAGCAGCTTAGTGGTCAGGGGGCCTGGAAACACCATATATTTT	CASSLVVRGPGNTIYF
NA	TRBJ2-5	TRBV4-2	NA	TGTGCCAGCAGCCAGGGGACTGGCGCGACCCAGTACTTC	CASSQGTGATQYF
few	TRBJ2-6	TRBV21-1	NA	NA	CASSKLFGVGANVLTF
NA	TRBJ2-1	TRBV30	NA	TGTGCCTGGAGCGGCAATGAGCAGTTCTTC	CAWSGNEQFF
NA	TRBJ1-2	TRBV7-2	TRBD1	TGTGCCAGCAGCTTGGGACAACCGAAAAAAAGGGGGCCCTATGGCTACACCTTC	CASSLGQPKKRGPYGYTF
once	TRBJ1-1	TRBV15	NA	TGTGCCACCAGCAGAGATAGAGGGGGTAGCACTGAAGCTTTCTTT	CATSRDRGGSTEAFF
NA	TRBJ1-1	TRBV7-3	NA	TGTGCCAGCAGCTTAAAAGGCAGGGAGAACACTGAAGCTTTCTTT	CASSLKGRENTEAFF
NA	TRBJ1-6	TRBV5-4	TRBD1	TGTGCCAGCAGCTCGGGACAGGGTAATTCACCCCTCCACTTT	CASSSGQGNSPLHF
NA	TRBJ2-3	TRBV2	TRBD1	TGTGCCAGCATAGGCAGGGGGCGCACAGATACGCAGTATTTT	CASIGRGRTDTQYF
few	TRBJ1-5	TRBV19	NA	TGTGCCAGTAGTAACAGGGATTATCAGCCCCAGCATTTT	CASSNRDYQPQHF
NA	TRBJ2-2	TRBV6-5	NA	TGTGCCAGCACCAAAAACAAGAACACCGGGGAGCTGTTTTTT	CASTKNKNTGELFF
NA	TRBJ2-1	TRBV4-1	TRBD2	TGCGCCAGCAGCCAAGATCGAAGGACTAGCGGTTACAATGAGCAGTTCTTC	CASSQDRRTSGYNEQFF
NA	TRBJ2-2	TRBV7-6	NA	TGTGCCAGCAGCTTAGGACCCCCAGGCACCGGGGAGCTGTTTTTT	CASSLGPPGTGELFF
NA	TRBJ1-1	TRBV21-1	NA	TGTGCCAGCAGCAAAACGAGACAGACTTCCATGAACACTGAAGCTTTCTTT	CASSKTRQTSMNTEAFF
NA	TRBJ2-7	TRBV30	NA	TGTGCCTGGGAGCGGCTTGAGGGAGCCTACGAGCAGTACTTC	CAWERLEGAYEQYF
NA	TRBJ1-1	TRBV4-1	NA	TGCGCCAGCAGCCTAAATGCCAGAAGGACAGAGATGAACACTGAAGCTTTCTTT	CASSLNARRTEMNTEAFF
few	TRBJ1-1	TRBV5-4	NA	TGTGCCAGCGTGAGGGATTCTGACACTGAAGCTTTCTTT	CASVRDSDTEAFF
NA	TRBJ2-3	TRBV6-5	NA	TGTGCCAGCCAATTCACAGATACGCAGTATTTT	CASQFTDTQYF
NA	TRBJ2-1	TRBV15	NA	TGTGCCACCAGCAGAGTGGGGGGCTCCTACAATGAGCAGTTCTTC	CATSRVGGSYNEQFF
NA	TRBJ2-7	TRBV4-2	NA	TGTGCCAGCAGCCTAATCAAAGGGGGGGCAGGCAACTACGAGCAGTACTTC	CASSLIKGGAGNYEQYF
NA	TRBJ1-5	TRBV5-1	TRBD1	TGCGCCAGCAGCCCCCAGGGGACAGTGAATCAGCCCCAGCATTTT	CASSPQGTVNQPQHF
NA	TRBJ2-1	TRBV19	NA	TGTGCCAGTAGTCTAAACGGGAAATTTCGCAATGAGCAGTTCTTC	CASSLNGKFRNEQFF
NA	TRBJ2-2	TRBV10-3	NA	TGTGCCATCAGTGAGTCTACGGGGTCTAACACCGGGGAGCTGTTTTTT	CAISESTGSNTGELFF
NA	TRBJ2-1	TRBV4-3	NA	TGCGCCAGCAGCCAAGAGCTGATGAGACTAAGCTCCTACAATGAGCAGTTCTTC	CASSQELMRLSSYNEQFF
once	TRBJ1-2	TRBV7-9	NA	TGTGCCAGCAGCTTAGAGGCCAGGACAGCACTTTATGGCTACACCTTC	CASSLEARTALYGYTF
NA	TRBJ1-1	TRBV13	TRBD1	TGTGCCAGCAGCCCGCAACGGACAGGGAGGGGAGCTTTCTTT	CASSPQRTGRGAFF
NA	TRBJ1-1	TRBV18	NA	TGTGCCAGCTCACGCCCGGACAGACTGAACACTGAAGCTTTCTTT	CASSRPDRLNTEAFF
NA	TRBJ2-1	TRBV11-2	TRBD2	TGTGCCAGCAGCTCGGCGGGAGCACAGGAAGAGCAGTTCTTC	CASSSAGAQEEQFF
NA	TRBJ2-7	TRBV19	NA	TGTGCCAGTAGTATCCAGGGGCTTAAGGACGAGCAGTACTTC	CASSIQGLKDEQYF
NA	TRBJ1-6	TRBV5-6	NA	TGTGCCAGCAGCTCGAGGGTAGGGGGATATAATTCACCCCTCCACTTT	CASSSRVGGYNSPLHF
NA	TRBJ2-5	TRBV21-1	NA	TGTGCCAGCAGCAAGAGGCCAGAGCAAGAGACCCAGTACTTC	CASSKRPEQETQYF
NA	TRBJ1-2	TRBV19	NA	TGTGCCAGTAGTATAGATCGACAGAACTATGGCTACACCTTC	CASSIDRQNYGYTF
NA	TRBJ1-2	TRBV4-1	NA	TGCGCCAGCAGCCAAACCCGGGAACCGTATCCGGGCTACACCTTC	CASSQTREPYPGYTF